These 21 T cell receptor beta chains originate from one sample sequenced in a study of T cell repertoires in cytomegalovirus infection. TCRdb independently ran MiXCR on the reads; one entry per CDR3 protein. The table lists 250,000 to 300,000 distinct CDR3 sequences, roughly 26% of them singletons. Source material: PBMCs. These receptors originate from a human donor in good health (CMV status not recorded). Some clones in this sample may be carry-over from other donors' samples.

This clonotype was counted at least ten times. This chain uses TRBV2 with TRBJ2-2, with 8 positions matching TRBD1. Losses at the gene ends were 3 bases for V and 7 bases for J; bases not matched to a gene: 4. This CDR3 spans 14 amino acids. Germline V gives CDR1 SNHLY, CDR2 FYNNEI. CDR3 DNA sequence: TGTGCCAGCAGTGAGGACAGGGAGAACGGGGAGCTGTTTTTT. This codes for CASSEDRENGELFF.

V is TRBV19 and J is TRBJ2-5, with D perhaps given as TRBD1 or TRBD2 (5 bases each). Per the germline V gene, CDR1 is LNHDA and CDR2 is SQIVND (reference sequence). The CDR3 spans 15 residues. V gave up 9 bases and J gave up 5 bases, with 22 bases separating them. CDR3: CARIFGSQGGETQYF. For the CDR3, the DNA is TGTGCCAGAATTTTTGGATCGCAGGGCGGGGAGACCCAGTACTTC.

The chain has TRBV2 and TRBJ2-7; D gene uncertain. Germline assignment: CDR1 SNHLY and CDR2 FYNNEI. V was trimmed by 6 bases and J by 1 base, leaving 4 bases between them. CDR3 length: 11 residues. The CDR3 nucleotides are TGTGCCAGCAGGAGGTCCTACGAGCAGTACTTC. Residues: CASRRSYEQYF.

This rearrangement joins TRBV5-8 to TRBJ2-6; TRBD1 matches at 11 bases. This CDR3 is 16 amino acids long. Germline-derived CDR1 and CDR2 are SGHTS and YDEGEE. The V and J ends lost 0 bases and 12 bases, in that order; junction bases with no gene match: 8. CDR3 in amino acids: CASSLDTGTGGSVLTF. Written as DNA, the CDR3 is TGTGCCAGCAGCTTGGACACCGGGACAGGGGGATCCGTCCTGACTTTC.

The chain recombines TRBV5-1 with TRBJ2-1; D perhaps matches TRBD2 (6 bases). Germline V CDR1 and CDR2: SGHRS, YFSETQ. The CDR3 has 16 residues. The V gene lost 1 base and the J gene lost 4 bases, with 15 bases spanning the gap. DNA of the CDR3: TGCGCCAGCAGCTTGTTCGGGGGAGCGTCATACAATGAGCAGTTCTTC. Amino acid sequence: CASSLFGGASYNEQFF.

This clonotype was observed many times. The chain has TRBV6-6 and TRBJ2-2; D possibly corresponds to TRBD1 (5 bases). V was trimmed by 5 bases and J by 8 bases, leaving 15 bases between them. The CDR3 contains 14 residues. From germline, CDR1 is MNHNY and CDR2 SVGAGI (reference sequence). The DNA of the CDR3 is TGTGCCAGCAGTGTCTCAGGGTTCAGGGGGGAGCTGTTTTTT. It codes for CASSVSGFRGELFF.

This clonotype was found a few times. A much larger clonotype is one base distant, so this may be a read error. This chain joins TRBV7-2 and TRBJ1-1; D uncertain. The CDR3 runs to 13 residues. V lost 3 bases, J lost 0 bases, and 5 bases lay in between. Germline V gene sequence: CDR1 SGHTA, CDR2 FQGNSA. CDR3 region: CASSFKVNTEAFF. CDR3 DNA sequence: TGTGCCAGCAGCTTTAAGGTGAACACTGAAGCTTTCTTT.

This clonotype was detected ten times or more. The chain uses TRBV7-2 and TRBJ2-3; a possible D gene is TRBD2 (5 bases). Trimming cost V 5 bases and J 3 bases, with 9 bases left between them. This CDR3 is 13 amino acids long. Per germline, CDR1 SGHTA and CDR2 FQGNSA. Here the CDR3 reads CASSPRLTDTQYF. The CDR3 DNA reads as TGTGCCAGCAGCCCCCGACTAACAGATACGCAGTATTTT. Together with reference TRBV7-2 and TRBJ2-3, the CDR3 gives the full variable domain: GAGVSQSPSNKVTEKGKDVELRCDPISGHTALYWYRQSLGQGLEFLIYFQGNSAPDKSGLPSDRFSAERTGGSVSTLTIQRTQQEDSAVYLCASSPRLTDTQYFGPGTRLTVL.

The chain is built from TRBV4-2 and TRBJ1-3, with a tentative D call TRBD1 (5 bases). The CDR3 sequence is 16 residues long. The V and J ends lost 0 bases and 0 bases respectively, with 9 bases between them. Germline V CDR1 and CDR2: LGHNA, YNFKEQ. CDR3 sequence (DNA): TGTGCCAGCAGCCAAGATAGGGGCAGCTCTGGAAACACCATATATTTT. It specifies CASSQDRGSSGNTIYF.

In this sample, this clonotype turned up a few times. V usage is TRBV20-1 and J usage is TRBJ2-1; D possibly matches TRBD1 or TRBD2 (6 bases each). Per the germline V gene, CDR1 is DFQATT and CDR2 is SNEGSKA (reference sequence). The length of the CDR3 is 15 residues. The germline V and J ends were trimmed by 5 bases and 5 bases, with 19 bases remaining between them. The CDR3 protein is CSAPKPGGHNNEQFF. In DNA form, the CDR3 reads TGCAGTGCTCCTAAACCCGGGGGACACAACAATGAGCAGTTCTTC.

The sample holds a few counts of this clonotype. The chain is built from TRBV12-3 or TRBV12-4 and TRBJ2-1; D is unresolved. Trimming left V 2 bases short and J 0 bases short, with 11 bases between. This CDR3 contains 16 residues. The chain's CDR3 is CASSLRSASSYNEQFF. The CDR3 coding sequence is TGTGCCAGCAGTTTACGAAGCGCCAGCTCCTACAATGAGCAGTTCTTC.

Only a few counts were recorded for this clonotype. The chain employs TRBV28 and TRBJ1-5, with D tentatively TRBD1 (6 bases). Germline V gene sequence: CDR1 MDHEN, CDR2 SYDVKM. The germline V and J ends were trimmed by 6 bases and 0 bases, with 27 bases remaining between them. The CDR3 spans 20 residues. CDR3 loop: CASSQLGLSRGAHSNQPQHF. The CDR3 DNA reads as TGTGCCAGCAGCCAGCTGGGTTTATCTAGGGGGGCCCATAGCAATCAGCCCCAGCATTTT.

This clonotype was seen a handful of times. This rearrangement joins TRBV6-1 to TRBJ2-1, with D perhaps matching TRBD1 or TRBD2 (5 bases each). This CDR3 region has 15 residues. With 6 bases removed from V and 5 bases from J, the gap between germline ends came to 17 bases. Germline CDR1 MNHNS, CDR2 SASEGT. The CDR3 region is CASRAGTPWDNEQFF. The CDR3 bases are TGTGCCAGCAGGGCCGGGACCCCGTGGGACAATGAGCAGTTCTTC.

The genes are TRBV12-3 or TRBV12-4 and TRBJ2-7; the match to TRBD1 covers 7 bases. The CDR3 has 14 amino acids. With V trimmed by 5 bases and J by 5 bases, 9 bases remained unmatched. CDR3 in amino acids: CASSPPTGIHEQYF. As DNA, the CDR3 is TGTGCCAGCAGTCCTCCGACAGGGATCCACGAGCAGTACTTC.

This chain connects TRBV20-1 to TRBJ1-4, with 7 bases matching TRBD1. Trimming cost V 5 bases and J 7 bases; bases outside gene matches: 10. Germline CDR1 DFQATT, CDR2 SNEGSKA (reference sequence). CDR3 length: 14 amino acids. The CDR3 is CSAPRGGRSEKLFF. The CDR3 DNA sequence: TGCAGTGCTCCCAGGGGGGGGAGAAGTGAAAAACTGTTTTTT.

The chain has TRBV2 and TRBJ2-1; 9 nucleotides line up with TRBD2. The ends lost 1 base at V and 5 bases at J; junction bases unmatched: 6. The germline gives CDR1 SNHLY, CDR2 FYNNEI. The CDR3 loop spans 16 amino acids. CDR3 nucleotides: TGTGCCAGCAGTGAAGTAGCGGGGGCCCCGAACAATGAGCAGTTCTTC. This sequence encodes CASSEVAGAPNNEQFF.

This clonotype was seen at least ten times. The chain joins TRBV6-1 to TRBJ2-5; D unclear. V lost 6 bases to trimming and J lost 1 base, with 18 bases between them. CDR3 length equals 16 residues. Germline values: CDR1 MNHNS, CDR2 SASEGT. The CDR3 DNA sequence: TGTGCCAGCAGCCCACCTACGGAGCTAACCCAAGAGACCCAGTACTTC. Amino acids: CASSPPTELTQETQYF.

V is TRBV2 and J is TRBJ2-7, with TRBD2 as a possible D gene (6 bases). The CDR3 is 12 amino acids. Germline V gene sequence: CDR1 SNHLY, CDR2 FYNNEI. V was shortened by 6 bases and J by 7 bases, with 13 bases between the two germline ends. The CDR3 spells CASRRDSREQYF. Here the CDR3 DNA reads TGTGCCAGCAGAAGGGACTCTCGGGAGCAGTACTTC.

This clonotype came up a few times. The chain carries TRBV9 and TRBJ1-1, with D possibly being TRBD1 (5 bases). This CDR3 contains 14 residues. The ends were cut back, 4 bases at V and 4 bases at J, with 14 bases in the middle. The germline V gene has CDR1 SGDLS and CDR2 YYNGEE. This CDR3 reads CASSPGRGGTEAFF. The CDR3 DNA reads as TGTGCCAGCAGCCCAGGAAGGGGAGGCACTGAAGCTTTCTTT.

There are a few counts of this clonotype. This sequence joins TRBV6-2 or TRBV6-3 and TRBJ2-1; 8 positions agree with TRBD2. Trimming cost V 0 bases and J 8 bases; bases outside gene matches: 21. Germline CDR1 MNHEY, CDR2 SVGEGT. The CDR3 length is 20 residues. CDR3 nucleotide sequence: TGTGCCAGCAGTTACTCTACCACCAGAAATTTGTCTAGCGGGTCCTATGAGCAGTTCTTC. It is translated as CASSYSTTRNLSSGSYEQFF.

This chain joins TRBV18 and TRBJ2-2; D call uncertain. The CDR3 is 15 residues long. Deletions cut 4 bases from V and 2 bases from J, with 11 bases between. The V gene's germline CDR1 is KGHSH and CDR2 LQKENI. The CDR3 loop is CASSRLGLNTGELFF. Written as DNA, the CDR3 is TGTGCCAGCTCACGTCTAGGCCTAAACACCGGGGAGCTGTTTTTT.